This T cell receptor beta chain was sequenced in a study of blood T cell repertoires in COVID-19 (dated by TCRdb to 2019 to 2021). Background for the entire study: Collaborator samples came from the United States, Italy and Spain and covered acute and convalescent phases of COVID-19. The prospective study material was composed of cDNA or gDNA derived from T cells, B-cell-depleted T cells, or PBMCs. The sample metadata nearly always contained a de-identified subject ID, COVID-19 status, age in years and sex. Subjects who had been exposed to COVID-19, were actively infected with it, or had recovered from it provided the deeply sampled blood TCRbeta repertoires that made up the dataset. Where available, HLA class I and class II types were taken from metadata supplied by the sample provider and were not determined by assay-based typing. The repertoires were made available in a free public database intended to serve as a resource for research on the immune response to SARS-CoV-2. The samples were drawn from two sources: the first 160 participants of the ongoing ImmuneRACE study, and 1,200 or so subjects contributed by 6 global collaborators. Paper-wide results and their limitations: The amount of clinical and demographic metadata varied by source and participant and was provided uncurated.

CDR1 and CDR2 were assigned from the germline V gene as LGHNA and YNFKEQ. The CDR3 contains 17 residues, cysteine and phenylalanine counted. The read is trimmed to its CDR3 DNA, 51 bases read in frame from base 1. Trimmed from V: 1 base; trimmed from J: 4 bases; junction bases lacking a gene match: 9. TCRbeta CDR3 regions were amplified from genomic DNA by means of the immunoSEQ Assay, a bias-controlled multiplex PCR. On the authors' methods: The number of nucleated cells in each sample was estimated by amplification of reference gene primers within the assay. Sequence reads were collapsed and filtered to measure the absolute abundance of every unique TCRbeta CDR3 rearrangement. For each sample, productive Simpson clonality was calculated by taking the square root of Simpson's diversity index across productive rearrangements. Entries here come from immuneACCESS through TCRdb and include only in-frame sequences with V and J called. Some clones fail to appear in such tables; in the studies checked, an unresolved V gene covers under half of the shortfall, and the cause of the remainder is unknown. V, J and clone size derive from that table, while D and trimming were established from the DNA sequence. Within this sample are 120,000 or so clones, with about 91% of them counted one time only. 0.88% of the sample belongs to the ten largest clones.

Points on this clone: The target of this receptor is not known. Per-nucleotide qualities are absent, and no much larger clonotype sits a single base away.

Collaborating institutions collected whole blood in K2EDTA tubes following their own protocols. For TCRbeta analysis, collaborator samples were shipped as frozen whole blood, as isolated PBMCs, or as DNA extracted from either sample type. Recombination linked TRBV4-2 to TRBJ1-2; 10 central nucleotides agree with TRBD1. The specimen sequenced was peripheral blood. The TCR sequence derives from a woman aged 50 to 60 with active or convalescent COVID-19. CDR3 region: CASSQASGDRGSYGYTF. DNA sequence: TGTGCCAGCAGCCAAGCGAGTGGGGACAGGGGATCCTATGGCTACACCTTC.